The clone carrying this TCR beta chain was detected only once. Authors' processing steps: For nucleated cells, counts were estimated from reference gene primer amplification. The repertoire was sequenced with immunoSEQ multiplex PCR; TCRdb's copy has only in-frame clones and lacks some. V, J and clone size are those of that table, while D and trimming were read from the DNA. The data contain some 370,000 clones, about four fifths of them singletons. The data are from a study of blood T cell repertoires in COVID-19. Study information: From T cells, B-cell-depleted T cells, or PBMCs came the material, which was cDNA or gDNA.

Participant age was about 18 to 100 years, and participants resided in fewer than 25 US areas. Participant reports of clinical history set cohort assignment. Germline V gene lookup returns CDR1 SQVTM and CDR2 ANQGSEA. The CDR3 has 12 amino acids. Trimming cost V 6 bases and J 1 base, with 9 bases left between them. Material: PBMCs or T cells enriched from blood (not recorded which). The source is a woman between 45 and 60 years old who had recovered from COVID-19. V and J are TRBV29-1 and TRBJ1-2; a weak D match, TRBD1 (5 bases). CDR3 nucleotide sequence: TGCAGCGTGGGGCAGGATAACTATGGCTACACCTTC. This gives the protein CSVGQDNYGYTF.